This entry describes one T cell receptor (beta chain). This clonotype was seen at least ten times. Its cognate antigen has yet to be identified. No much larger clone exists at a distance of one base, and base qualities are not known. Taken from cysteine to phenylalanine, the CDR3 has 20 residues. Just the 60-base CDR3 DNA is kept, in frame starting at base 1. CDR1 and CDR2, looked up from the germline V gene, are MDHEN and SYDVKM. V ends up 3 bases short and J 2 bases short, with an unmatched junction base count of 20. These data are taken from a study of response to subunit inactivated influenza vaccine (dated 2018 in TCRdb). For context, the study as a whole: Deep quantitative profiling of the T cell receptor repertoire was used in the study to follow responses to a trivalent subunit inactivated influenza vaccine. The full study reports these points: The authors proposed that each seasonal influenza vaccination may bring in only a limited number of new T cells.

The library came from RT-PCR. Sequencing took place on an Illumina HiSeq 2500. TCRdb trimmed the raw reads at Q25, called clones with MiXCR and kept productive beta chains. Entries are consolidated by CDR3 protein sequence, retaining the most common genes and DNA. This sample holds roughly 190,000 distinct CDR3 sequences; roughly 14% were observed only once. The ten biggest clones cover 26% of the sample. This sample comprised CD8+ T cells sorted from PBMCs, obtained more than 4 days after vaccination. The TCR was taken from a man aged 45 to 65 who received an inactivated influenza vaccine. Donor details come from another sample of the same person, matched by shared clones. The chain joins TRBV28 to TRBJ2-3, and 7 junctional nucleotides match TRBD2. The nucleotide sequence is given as TGTGCCAGCAGTTTCGTTCTTCGGTTGGATTCGACTAGCCTCACAGATACGCAGTATTTT. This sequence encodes CASSFVLRLDSTSLTDTQYF.